The rows below give T cell receptor beta chains drawn from one sample of a study of cytomegalovirus exposure and HLA in healthy donors. Sequencing was performed with immunoSEQ multiplex PCR; in TCRdb, only in-frame clones are kept and a portion is missing. Of 130,000 to 150,000 clones in the sample, almost 90% were seen once. Sequencing used PBMCs. The receptors were sampled from a woman younger than 35 in good health and CMV-seropositive. Each CDR3 is given with its conserved first and last residue. Each record gives: clone size, CDR3 length, D gene, V gene, J gene, CDR3 DNA, CDR3 protein. A D gene is named only where the DNA matches it firmly. A row's size may be missing; if present it is once, few, many or a size class.

size: .
length: 16
D: .
V: TRBV27
J: TRBJ2-2
DNA: TGTGCCAGCAGTTTATTGGGCGGGTCGAACACCGGGGAGCTGTTTTTT
CDR3: CASSLLGGSNTGELFF

size: .
length: 15
D: .
V: TRBV5-4
J: TRBJ2-1
DNA: TGTGCCAGCACCTCACCTAGCAGTTCCTACAATGAGCAGTTCTTC
CDR3: CASTSPSSSYNEQFF

size: once
length: 14
D: .
V: TRBV7-9
J: TRBJ2-5
DNA: TGTGCCAGCAGCTTAACAGGGGGGGAAGAGACCCAGTACTTC
CDR3: CASSLTGGEETQYF

size: .
length: 13
D: TRBD1
V: TRBV6-4
J: TRBJ1-5
DNA: TGTGCCAGCAGTCTACAGGGGCGCCAGCCCCAGCATTTT
CDR3: CASSLQGRQPQHF

size: .
length: 14
D: TRBD1
V: TRBV30
J: TRBJ1-3
DNA: TGTGCCTGGAGTCGGACAGGGACCGGAAACACCATATATTTT
CDR3: CAWSRTGTGNTIYF

size: .
length: 16
D: TRBD2
V: TRBV4-2
J: TRBJ2-4
DNA: TGTGCCAGCAGCCAAGAGGCTAGCGGGAGAAAAAACATTCAGTACTTC
CDR3: CASSQEASGRKNIQYF

size: once
length: 14
D: .
V: TRBV5-6
J: TRBJ1-2
DNA: TGTGCCAGCAGCTTGGCAGTTTCTAACTATGGCTACACCTTC
CDR3: CASSLAVSNYGYTF

size: .
length: 13
D: .
V: TRBV30
J: TRBJ1-1
DNA: TGTGCCTTGAAGAGTACCCTGAACACTGAAGCTTTCTTT
CDR3: CALKSTLNTEAFF

size: .
length: 15
D: .
V: TRBV10-2
J: TRBJ2-7
DNA: TGCGCCAGCAGTCAGAAGACAGGGACTCTCTACGAGCAGTACTTC
CDR3: CASSQKTGTLYEQYF

size: once
length: 16
D: TRBD2
V: TRBV5-1
J: TRBJ2-1
DNA: TGCGCCAGCAACGGGACTAGCGGGAGTTCCCCCAATGAGCAGTTCTTC
CDR3: CASNGTSGSSPNEQFF

size: .
length: 14
D: .
V: TRBV9
J: TRBJ1-1
DNA: TGTGCCAGCAGCGTAAGCGGTATCAACACTGAAGCTTTCTTT
CDR3: CASSVSGINTEAFF

size: .
length: 17
D: .
V: TRBV19
J: TRBJ1-5
DNA: TGTGCCAGTAGCAGACCGGCGGGCTGGGGGGTCTCTCAGCCCCAGCATTTT
CDR3: CASSRPAGWGVSQPQHF

size: .
length: 11
D: TRBD2
V: TRBV15
J: TRBJ2-5
DNA: TGTGCCTACGGCGGGGGTTCTTCCCAGTACTTC
CDR3: CAYGGGSSQYF

size: .
length: 17
D: .
V: TRBV4-2
J: TRBJ2-6
DNA: TGTGCCAGCAGCCAAGACAGGGTGGGGTCTGGGGCCAACGTCCTGACTTTC
CDR3: CASSQDRVGSGANVLTF

size: .
length: 14
D: .
V: TRBV7-9
J: TRBJ1-5
DNA: TGTGCCAGCAGCCCTAGCGGCTCAAATCAGCCCCAGCATTTT
CDR3: CASSPSGSNQPQHF

size: .
length: 16
D: TRBD2
V: TRBV5-1
J: TRBJ2-7
DNA: TGCGCCAGCAGCTCACCCCCCAGCGGGGGTTCCTACGAGCAGTACTTC
CDR3: CASSSPPSGGSYEQYF

size: .
length: 15
D: TRBD1
V: TRBV27
J: TRBJ1-2
DNA: TGTGCCAGCAGTACCTACAGGGGGCGCGGCTATGGCTACACCTTC
CDR3: CASSTYRGRGYGYTF

size: once
length: 13
D: .
V: TRBV11-2
J: TRBJ2-7
DNA: TGTGCCAGCAGCTTAAGCGGGTCCTACGAGCAGTACTTC
CDR3: CASSLSGSYEQYF

size: .
length: 21
D: .
V: TRBV9
J: TRBJ1-2
DNA: TGTGCCAGCAGCGTAGACAGGGACCGGCAGGGACCGCCGAGGGTTTACTATGGCTACACCTTC
CDR3: CASSVDRDRQGPPRVYYGYTF

size: few
length: 12
D: .
V: TRBV5-1
J: TRBJ2-7
DNA: TGCGCCAGCAGCCCTGGGACTGGTGAGCAGTACTTC
CDR3: CASSPGTGEQYF

size: once
length: 13
D: .
V: TRBV28
J: TRBJ2-5
DNA: TGTGCCAGCAGCCCTGGACAGCAAGAGACCCAGTACTTC
CDR3: CASSPGQQETQYF

size: .
length: 17
D: TRBD2
V: TRBV5-1
J: TRBJ2-3
DNA: TGCGCCAGCAGCTTGGTCCTCACTAGCGGGGGGGCAGATACGCAGTATTTT
CDR3: CASSLVLTSGGADTQYF

size: .
length: 16
D: .
V: TRBV28
J: TRBJ2-1
DNA: TGTGCCAGCAGCACCGCGACGGAGAGCTCCTACAATGAGCAGTTCTTC
CDR3: CASSTATESSYNEQFF

size: .
length: 16
D: TRBD2
V: TRBV9
J: TRBJ2-1
DNA: TGTGCCAGCAGCCTGCAGACTAGCGGGAGTCAGAATGAGCAGTTCTTC
CDR3: CASSLQTSGSQNEQFF

size: .
length: 15
D: .
V: TRBV5-1
J: TRBJ1-1
DNA: TGCGCCAGCAGCTTGGGGTCAGGGGAGAACACTGAAGCTTTCTTT
CDR3: CASSLGSGENTEAFF

size: few
length: 13
D: .
V: TRBV5-1
J: TRBJ2-5
DNA: TGCGCCAGCAGCGGGCCAGAAGCAGAGACCCAGTACTTC
CDR3: CASSGPEAETQYF

size: .
length: 15
D: TRBD1
V: TRBV4-1
J: TRBJ1-5
DNA: TGCGCCAGCAGCCACCGGACAGGGGGCAATCAGCCCCAGCATTTT
CDR3: CASSHRTGGNQPQHF

size: few
length: 15
D: .
V: TRBV15
J: TRBJ1-5
DNA: TGTGCCACCAGCAGAGATCCGGGGAGCAATCAGCCCCAGCATTTT
CDR3: CATSRDPGSNQPQHF

size: .
length: 15
D: TRBD2
V: TRBV5-1
J: TRBJ2-7
DNA: TGCGCCAGCAGCAGCGAACTAGCGGGAGTCTACGAGCAGTACTTC
CDR3: CASSSELAGVYEQYF

size: .
length: 17
D: TRBD2
V: TRBV7-8
J: TRBJ2-3
DNA: TGTGCCAGCAGGAGGAAAACTAGCGGAGATAGCACAGATACGCAGTATTTT
CDR3: CASRRKTSGDSTDTQYF

size: .
length: 16
D: TRBD2
V: TRBV7-6
J: TRBJ2-1
DNA: TGTGCCAGCAGCTTGACTAGCGGGGGGACCTACAATGAGCAGTTCTTC
CDR3: CASSLTSGGTYNEQFF

size: .
length: 14
D: TRBD1
V: TRBV9
J: TRBJ2-3
DNA: TGTGCCAGCACCCCGTTAGGGGGCCGAGATACGCAGTATTTT
CDR3: CASTPLGGRDTQYF

size: .
length: 15
D: .
V: TRBV5-6
J: TRBJ1-3
DNA: TGTGCGGCATCCAGTGGAGGCCCCTCTGGAAACACCATATATTTT
CDR3: CAASSGGPSGNTIYF

size: once
length: 15
D: TRBD2
V: TRBV2
J: TRBJ2-2
DNA: TGTGCCAGCAGTGGGGGACTAGGATGGACCGGGGAGCTGTTTTTT
CDR3: CASSGGLGWTGELFF

size: .
length: 15
D: TRBD2
V: TRBV30
J: TRBJ2-3
DNA: TGTGCCTGGCGGTTGACTAGCGGGAGAGCAGATACGCAGTATTTT
CDR3: CAWRLTSGRADTQYF

size: .
length: 14
D: .
V: TRBV10-3
J: TRBJ1-6
DNA: TGTGCCATCAGTGAGTCGTATGGAGGGACTCCCCTCCACTTT
CDR3: CAISESYGGTPLHF

size: .
length: 14
D: .
V: TRBV7-9
J: TRBJ1-5
DNA: TGTGCCAGCAGCTTAGTACGAGGCAATCAGCCCCAGCATTTT
CDR3: CASSLVRGNQPQHF

size: .
length: 14
D: .
V: TRBV11-2
J: TRBJ2-3
DNA: TGTGCCAGCAGCTTAGTACAGGACACAGATACGCAGTATTTT
CDR3: CASSLVQDTDTQYF

size: .
length: 16
D: TRBD1
V: TRBV5-1
J: TRBJ2-2
DNA: TGCGCCAGCAGCGATCCGGGACAGGGGGCTTCCGGGGAGCTGTTTTTT
CDR3: CASSDPGQGASGELFF

size: .
length: 13
D: .
V: TRBV7-3
J: TRBJ1-1
DNA: TGTGCCAGCAGCTTATTAATAGACACTGAAGCTTTCTTT
CDR3: CASSLLIDTEAFF

size: .
length: 17
D: TRBD2
V: TRBV5-1
J: TRBJ2-3
DNA: TGCGCCAGCAGCCTACGGACTAGCGGGAGCGGAGGAGATACGCAGTATTTT
CDR3: CASSLRTSGSGGDTQYF

size: .
length: 16
D: TRBD1
V: TRBV28
J: TRBJ2-7
DNA: TGTGCCAGCACATCCCCGAGGGAAACAGGGGCCTACGAGCAGTACTTC
CDR3: CASTSPRETGAYEQYF

size: .
length: 15
D: .
V: TRBV5-4
J: TRBJ1-2
DNA: TGTGCCAGCAGCTTGTTAGACCGCGGTGGCTATGGCTACACCTTC
CDR3: CASSLLDRGGYGYTF

size: once
length: 16
D: .
V: TRBV25-1
J: TRBJ1-4
DNA: TGTGCCAGCAGCCCACTCAGGGGTTTGACTAATGAAAAACTGTTTTTT
CDR3: CASSPLRGLTNEKLFF

size: .
length: 15
D: .
V: TRBV4-1
J: TRBJ2-7
DNA: TGCGCCAGCAGCCAAGAAAATCAAATCGGAGACGAGCAGTACTTC
CDR3: CASSQENQIGDEQYF

size: once
length: 13
D: .
V: TRBV19
J: TRBJ1-5
DNA: TGTGCCGGTTCGCTAGACAGGAATCAGCCCCAGCATTTT
CDR3: CAGSLDRNQPQHF

size: .
length: 18
D: TRBD2
V: TRBV4-1
J: TRBJ2-2
DNA: TGCGCCAGCAGCCCCAGTCCACTAGCGGGAGTAGGCACCGGGGAGCTGTTTTTT
CDR3: CASSPSPLAGVGTGELFF

size: .
length: 13
D: .
V: TRBV7-2
J: TRBJ1-5
DNA: TGTGCCAGCAGCTTCCAGATCAATCAGCCCCAGCATTTT
CDR3: CASSFQINQPQHF

size: .
length: 15
D: TRBD1
V: TRBV13
J: TRBJ1-2
DNA: TGTGCCAGCAGCTTAGGGTACAGGGGGCCGAATGGCTACACCTTC
CDR3: CASSLGYRGPNGYTF

size: .
length: 12
D: TRBD1
V: TRBV19
J: TRBJ1-2
DNA: TGTGCCAGTGTAGACAGGGACTATGGCTACACCTTC
CDR3: CASVDRDYGYTF

size: .
length: 17
D: .
V: TRBV27
J: TRBJ2-1
DNA: TGTGCCAGCAGTCTAGCCCGAGGTATCCCCTCCTACAATGAGCAGTTCTTC
CDR3: CASSLARGIPSYNEQFF

size: .
length: 18
D: .
V: TRBV2
J: TRBJ1-6
DNA: TGTGCCAGCGGTTTATTAGACTCTGGCAGCTCCTATAATTCACCCCTCCACTTT
CDR3: CASGLLDSGSSYNSPLHF

size: .
length: 14
D: .
V: TRBV4-2
J: TRBJ2-2
DNA: TGTGCCAGCAGCCACGAGGGGGAGGGCGGGGAGCTGTTTTTT
CDR3: CASSHEGEGGELFF

size: .
length: 15
D: TRBD2
V: TRBV2
J: TRBJ2-1
DNA: TGTGCCAGCAGTGTATTCGCGGGGGGGCCCGATGAGCAGTTCTTC
CDR3: CASSVFAGGPDEQFF

size: .
length: 15
D: .
V: TRBV2
J: TRBJ2-2
DNA: TGTGCCAGCAAGTCCGGACATCTAAACACCGGGGAGCTGTTTTTT
CDR3: CASKSGHLNTGELFF